A single sample gave rise to the 14 T cell receptor beta chains below, sequenced in a study of regulatory dendritic cells for organ transplantation. The assay was immunoSEQ multiplex PCR, and TCRdb's table has in-frame clones only and misses some. This table has roughly 28,000 clones, around 84% appearing once. The specimen sequenced was naive CD4+ T cells from blood. The subset denotes: CD45RA+ naive T cells. The receptor source for this set is a human donor in good health.

This clone came up a few times. This chain links TRBV18 with TRBJ1-3, with TRBD1 matching over 10 bases. Germline lookup yields CDR1 KGHSH and CDR2 LQKENI. The V gene end was trimmed by 5 bases and the J gene end by 4 bases; junction bases not matched to a gene: 5. This CDR3 comprises 15 residues. The chain's CDR3 is CASSRDRGEGNTIYF. Written as DNA, the CDR3 is TGTGCCAGCTCAAGGGACAGGGGCGAAGGAAACACCATATATTTT.

The chain employs TRBV6-5 and TRBJ2-7; 7 nucleotides match TRBD1. Germline values: CDR1 MNHEY, CDR2 SVGAGI. The V gene end was trimmed by 2 bases and the J gene end by 5 bases; junction bases not matched to a gene: 6. The CDR3 loop spans 14 amino acids. CDR3 DNA sequence: TGTGCCAGCAGTTACACCCTAACAGGGGACGAGCAGTACTTC. Its protein product is CASSYTLTGDEQYF.

This sequence joins TRBV4-2 and TRBJ2-5; 14 bases line up with TRBD2. This CDR3 has 17 amino acids. From germline, CDR1 is LGHNA and CDR2 YNFKEQ. Trimming at V came to 4 bases and at J to 2 bases, leaving 6 bases not matched to a gene. For the CDR3, the DNA is TGTGCCAGCAGCCCTGGGACTAGCGGGGGTAAGCAAGAGACCCAGTACTTC. Translated: CASSPGTSGGKQETQYF.

The J gene is TRBJ1-3, the V gene TRBV7-9; no reliable D call. V lost 1 base to trimming and J lost 4 bases, with 11 bases between them. Germline CDR1 reads SEHNR; CDR2 reads FQNEAQ (reference sequence). CDR3 size: 15 residues. The DNA of the CDR3 is TGTGCCAGCAGCTTAGTTAACAGTCTAGGAAACACCATATATTTT. Residues: CASSLVNSLGNTIYF.

This clone was counted a few times. The rearrangement uses TRBV18 and TRBJ1-1; TRBD1 is a possible D gene (5 bases). The CDR3 loop spans 13 amino acids. From germline, CDR1 is KGHSH and CDR2 LQKENI. V shed 6 bases and J shed 7 bases, with 15 bases lying between them. CDR3 loop: CASSPLEGIEAFF. CDR3 bases: TGTGCCAGCTCTCCTCTGGAGGGGATTGAAGCTTTCTTT.

A single count supports this clone. The V gene is TRBV18, the J gene TRBJ1-2; maybe TRBD1 (5 bases). V was cut by 0 bases and J by 7 bases, with 12 bases left in between. The CDR3 spans 14 residues. CDR1 and CDR2 from the germline V gene are KGHSH and LQKENI. CDR3 loop: CASSPPVAGPGYTF. The CDR3 DNA reads TGTGCCAGCTCACCACCCGTGGCAGGGCCTGGCTACACCTTC.

The chain is built from TRBV5-4 and TRBJ1-6, with 10 bases matching TRBD1. V dropped 3 bases and J dropped 9; count of bases not matched to a gene: 6. CDR1 SGHNT and CDR2 YYREEE come from the germline V gene (reference sequence). This CDR3 is 15 amino acids long. The DNA for the CDR3 is TGTGCCAGCAGCTCGGGACAGGGGTTTCGTTCACCCCTCCACTTT. Its translation is CASSSGQGFRSPLHF.

The V gene is TRBV15, the J gene TRBJ1-5; D gene unclear. Germline CDR1 reads LNHNV; CDR2 reads YYDKDF (reference sequence). V lost 4 bases and J 7 bases, leaving 5 bases between the germline ends. CDR3 length: 11 amino acids. The CDR3 nucleotides read TGTGCCACCAGCACGCGCCAGCCCCAGCATTTT. It is translated as CATSTRQPQHF.

The V and J genes are TRBV2 and TRBJ2-5; a possible D gene is TRBD2 (5 bases). CDR3 length: 13 amino acids. Germline V gene lookup returns CDR1 SNHLY and CDR2 FYNNEI. V lost 4 bases, J lost 3 bases, and 9 bases lay in between. In DNA form, the CDR3 reads TGTGCCAGCAGTGTACGGCGGGAAGAGACCCAGTACTTC. Protein: CASSVRREETQYF.

J is TRBJ2-5 and V is TRBV19; weak D call: TRBD1 (6 bases). Germline V gene lookup returns CDR1 LNHDA and CDR2 SQIVND (reference sequence). Trimming left V 3 bases short and J 7 bases short, with 15 bases between. The CDR3 runs 14 residues. This chain's CDR3 is CASSITGTKATQYF. CDR3 coding DNA: TGTGCCAGTAGTATCACAGGGACAAAGGCGACCCAGTACTTC.

This clone was seen a single time. The gene calls are TRBV5-5 and TRBJ2-7, with TRBD2 identical over 11 bases. V lost 4 bases to trimming and J lost 0 bases; unmatched junction nucleotides: 9. The CDR3 is 17 amino acids. CDR1 is SGHKS and CDR2 is YYEKEE in the germline V gene (reference sequence). The CDR3 region has the DNA TGTGCCAGCAGCACACGACTAGCGGGGTTTAGCTCCTACGAGCAGTACTTC. Residues: CASSTRLAGFSSYEQYF.

The chain recombines TRBV10-3 with TRBJ2-3; maybe TRBD2 (5 bases). The CDR3 runs to 12 residues. Per the germline V gene, CDR1 is ENHRY and CDR2 is SYGVKD. V was cut by 2 bases and J by 6 bases, with 6 bases left in between. DNA of the CDR3: TGTGCCATCAGTGAGCGCGGGGATACGCAGTATTTT. This translates into CAISERGDTQYF.

The chain recombines TRBV11-1 with TRBJ2-5, with 7 positions matching TRBD1. The germline gives CDR1 SGHAT, CDR2 FQDESV (reference sequence). V dropped 1 base and J dropped 5; count of bases not matched to a gene: 7. The CDR3 has 15 residues. This CDR3 reads CASSLVLEQGETQYF. The DNA for the CDR3 is TGTGCCAGCAGCTTAGTCCTGGAACAGGGGGAGACCCAGTACTTC.

The CDR3 reads CASSLFVGTNYGYTF. The CDR3 nucleotides read TGTGCCAGCAGCTTATTTGTTGGCACCAACTATGGCTACACCTTC. The V call is TRBV7-2, the J call TRBJ1-2, with no clear D. This CDR3 spans 15 amino acids. Germline CDR1 SGHTA, CDR2 FQGNSA. V was trimmed by 2 bases and J by 2 bases, leaving 12 bases between them.